The 30 T cell receptor beta chains below all came from one sample that was sequenced in a study of T cell changes during pregnancy in multiple sclerosis. TCRdb's table, derived via immunoSEQ multiplex PCR, lists solely in-frame clones and lacks some. This table has 60,000 or so clones, 90% to 95% appearing once. The sequenced sample was peripheral blood, obtained before pregnancy. Receptor source: a female donor with multiple sclerosis, enrolled in a pregnancy study.

The V and J genes are TRBV7-2 and TRBJ1-2; 8 bases map to TRBD1. Trimming took 5 bases from V and 2 from J; bases not matched to a gene: 4. This CDR3 comprises 14 residues. Germline V gene sequence: CDR1 SGHTA, CDR2 FQGNSA. The CDR3 loop reads CASSLQGENYGYTF. CDR3 DNA sequence: TGTGCCAGCAGCCTACAGGGGGAAAACTATGGCTACACCTTC.

The V gene is TRBV30, the J gene TRBJ2-3; maybe TRBD2 (6 bases). CDR3 length equals 13 residues. Germline lookup yields CDR1 GTSNPN and CDR2 SVGIG (reference sequence). Trimming took off 3 bases at V and 9 bases at J, with 16 bases between the two ends. In DNA, the CDR3 is TGTGCCTGGAGAGGAGAGGCGGGACGGACGCAGTATTTT. It is translated as CAWRGEAGRTQYF.

The rearrangement joins TRBV7-3 to TRBJ1-1; the match to TRBD1 covers 7 bases. CDR3 length: 17 amino acids. CDR1 SGHTA and CDR2 FQGTGA come from the germline V gene. V dropped 0 bases and J dropped 0; count of bases not matched to a gene: 7. Here the CDR3 DNA reads TGTGCCAGCAGCTTAACCGGGACAGACCTAATGAACACTGAAGCTTTCTTT. Amino acid sequence: CASSLTGTDLMNTEAFF.

This clone was observed once. The chain couples TRBV6-5 to TRBJ1-5; no clear D. V was trimmed by 4 bases and J by 4 bases, leaving 14 bases between them. The CDR3 totals 15 residues. CDR1 MNHEY and CDR2 SVGAGI come from the germline V gene. The CDR3: CASSLTGNINQPQHF. The CDR3 DNA is TGTGCCAGCAGTTTGACGGGAAATATAAATCAGCCCCAGCATTTT.

This chain uses TRBV5-4 with TRBJ2-6; D possibly corresponds to TRBD1 (5 bases). V lost 4 bases and J 4 bases, leaving 15 bases between the germline ends. The CDR3 covers 16 residues. The germline V gene has CDR1 SGHNT and CDR2 YYREEE (reference sequence). CDR3 nucleotide sequence: TGTGCCAGCAGCGCCCTGGCAGGGATCGGGGCCAACGTCCTGACTTTC. As protein: CASSALAGIGANVLTF.

This sequence joins TRBV19 and TRBJ2-1, with 8 bases aligning to TRBD1. This CDR3 has 16 residues. V shed 4 bases, J shed 5 bases, and the junction held 10 bases outside the gene matches. Germline V gene lookup returns CDR1 LNHDA and CDR2 SQIVND (reference sequence). In DNA, the CDR3 is TGTGCCAGTAGTAAAGGACAGGGACAATTTGACAATGAGCAGTTCTTC. Protein: CASSKGQGQFDNEQFF.

This chain links TRBV2 with TRBJ2-7, with D uncertain. Germline CDR1 and CDR2: SNHLY and FYNNEI. V lost 6 bases and J 3 bases, leaving 15 bases between the germline ends. The CDR3 totals 14 residues. The CDR3 sequence is CASSAGSSFYEQYF. The CDR3 coding sequence is TGTGCCAGCAGCGCCGGGTCCTCCTTCTACGAGCAGTACTTC.

This chain uses TRBV19 with TRBJ1-5; 8 bases map to TRBD1. The CDR3 sequence is 16 residues long. The ends lost 5 bases at V and 3 bases at J; junction bases unmatched: 9. CDR1 is LNHDA, CDR2 SQIVND, per germline (reference sequence). The CDR3 DNA is TGTGCCAGTAGTGGAACAGGGGGGACGAACAATCAGCCCCAGCATTTT. Translating it yields CASSGTGGTNNQPQHF.

The chain couples TRBV4-2 to TRBJ2-5, with 9 bases fitting TRBD2. This CDR3 has 18 amino acids. V shed 0 bases, J shed 1 base, and the junction held 9 bases outside the gene matches. Germline-derived CDR1 and CDR2 are LGHNA and YNFKEQ. The CDR3 coding sequence is TGTGCCAGCAGCCAAGATAAGGCGGGGGGGCCTCCCCAAGAGACCCAGTACTTC. This translates into CASSQDKAGGPPQETQYF.

The rearrangement joins TRBV9 to TRBJ1-2; perhaps TRBD1 as D (5 bases). V shed 3 bases and J shed 8 bases, with 14 bases lying between them. The CDR3 covers 13 residues. Per the germline V gene, CDR1 is SGDLS and CDR2 is YYNGEE. For the CDR3, the DNA is TGTGCCAGCAGCGGGACAAGCTACCGCGGCTACACCTTC. It encodes CASSGTSYRGYTF.

This rearrangement joins TRBV15 to TRBJ1-4, with a tentative D call TRBD1 (5 bases). V dropped 5 bases and J dropped 7 bases, with 29 bases sitting between them. The CDR3 consists of 19 residues. The germline CDR1 and CDR2 sequences are LNHNV and YYDKDF (reference sequence). The CDR3 loop is CATSGSGGTRGGLLEKLFF. In DNA, the CDR3 is TGTGCCACCAGCGGTTCTGGGGGGACCCGGGGAGGGTTGCTTGAAAAACTGTTTTTT.

This rearrangement joins TRBV9 to TRBJ1-6, with D perhaps TRBD1 (6 bases). Germline CDR1 is SGDLS and CDR2 is YYNGEE. CDR3 length: 15 residues. The ends were cut back, 4 bases at V and 10 bases at J, with 18 bases in the middle. The chain's CDR3 is CASSLSGGRDSPLHF. CDR3 bases: TGTGCCAGCAGCCTAAGTGGGGGCCGAGACTCACCCCTCCACTTT. Full variable domain (rest looked up from reference TRBV9 and TRBJ1-6): DSGVTQTPKHLITATGQRVTLRCSPRSGDLSVYWYQQSLDQGLQFLIQYYNGEERAKGNILERFSAQQFPDLHSELNLSSLELGDSALYFCASSLSGGRDSPLHFGNGTRLTVT.

This clone was observed a handful of times. The sample contains more than one DNA sequence encoding this CDR3. V is TRBV7-9 and J is TRBJ1-4, with D possibly TRBD1 on 6 matching bases. The CDR3 is 16 residues long. V was shortened by 1 base and J by 0 bases, with 9 bases between the two germline ends. Per the germline V gene, CDR1 is SEHNR and CDR2 is FQNEAQ (reference sequence). The CDR3: CASSLVGGATNEKLFF. CDR3 coding DNA: TGTGCCAGCAGCTTAGTAGGGGGTGCAACTAATGAAAAACTGTTTTTT.

The chain couples TRBV7-2 to TRBJ2-5; the match to TRBD2 covers 9 bases. The CDR3 consists of 14 residues. Trimming cost V 3 bases and J 4 bases; bases outside gene matches: 3. The V gene's germline CDR1 is SGHTA and CDR2 FQGNSA. CDR3: CASSFASGVETQYF. The DNA for the CDR3 is TGTGCCAGCAGCTTCGCTAGCGGGGTAGAGACCCAGTACTTC. Full variable domain (missing parts from reference TRBV7-2 and TRBJ2-5): GAGVSQSPSNKVTEKGKDVELRCDPISGHTALYWYRQSLGQGLEFLIYFQGNSAPDKSGLPSDRFSAERTGGSVSTLTIQRTQQEDSAVYLCASSFASGVETQYFGPGTRLLVL.

The J gene is TRBJ1-1, the V gene TRBV27; 8 bases are shared with TRBD1. CDR1 is MNHEY and CDR2 is SMNVEV in the germline V gene (reference sequence). This CDR3 has 14 amino acids. After removal of 5 bases from V and 10 bases from J, the junction contained 12 bases not matched to a gene. CDR3 DNA sequence: TGTGCCAGCAGTCCAGTCCCGGGACAGGTTCGAGCTTTCTTT. Its translation: CASSPVPGQVRAFF.

This chain links TRBV2 with TRBJ1-2; 7 bases map to TRBD1. Looked up from germline, CDR1 is SNHLY and CDR2 is FYNNEI. Trimming cost V 7 bases and J 8 bases; bases outside gene matches: 7. The CDR3 has 12 residues. CDR3 sequence (DNA): TGTGCCAGCACATATAGGGGGCGAGGCTACACCTTC. As protein: CASTYRGRGYTF.

The rearrangement links TRBV5-4 to TRBJ2-5; TRBD2 might be the D (5 bases). The CDR3 consists of 17 residues. Germline V gene lookup returns CDR1 SGHNT and CDR2 YYREEE (reference sequence). The V end lost 2 bases, the J end lost 1 base, and 18 bases lay between the germline ends. The CDR3 protein is CASSLTFGLPFQETQYF. The DNA for the CDR3 is TGTGCCAGCAGCTTAACTTTCGGACTCCCCTTCCAAGAGACCCAGTACTTC.

V is TRBV30 and J is TRBJ1-2; D possibly corresponds to TRBD1 (5 bases). Germline V CDR1 and CDR2: GTSNPN, SVGIG (reference sequence). The CDR3 totals 13 residues. V lost 4 bases, J lost 7 bases, and 16 bases lay in between. CDR3 loop: CAWIVWGLRGYTF. The CDR3 nucleotides read TGTGCCTGGATAGTTTGGGGCTTACGTGGCTACACCTTC.

The genes are TRBV12-5 and TRBJ1-2; weak D call: TRBD1 (6 bases). The CDR3 runs to 14 residues. Germline-derived CDR1 and CDR2 are LGHNT and FRNRAP. Trimming removed 7 bases from V and 2 bases from J, with 14 bases in between. CDR3 DNA sequence: TGTGCTAGTGTCCCGGGACACCGAAACTATGGCTACACCTTC. Its translation is CASVPGHRNYGYTF.

J is TRBJ2-7 and V is TRBV14; perhaps TRBD1 as D (5 bases). Germline V gene data show CDR1 as SGHDN and CDR2 as FVKESK. The ends were cut back, 4 bases at V and 0 bases at J, with 13 bases in the middle. This CDR3 spans 15 amino acids. This CDR3 is CASSPYRGVSYEQYF. For the CDR3, the DNA is TGTGCCAGCAGCCCCTATAGGGGTGTCTCCTACGAGCAGTACTTC.

V is TRBV7-3 and J is TRBJ1-2; TRBD1 aligns across 11 bases. V lost 5 bases to trimming and J lost 6 bases; unmatched junction nucleotides: 5. This CDR3 spans 14 amino acids. Germline V gene sequence: CDR1 SGHTA, CDR2 FQGTGA. CDR3 loop: CASSRDRGMNGYTF. DNA of the CDR3: TGTGCCAGCAGCCGGGACAGGGGGATGAATGGCTACACCTTC. The entire variable domain, with the rest obtained from reference TRBV7-3 and TRBJ1-2, is as follows: GAGVSQTPSNKVTEKGKYVELRCDPISGHTALYWYRQSLGQGPEFLIYFQGTGAADDSGLPNDRFFAVRPEGSVSTLKIQRTERGDSAVYLCASSRDRGMNGYTFGSGTRLTVV.

The CDR3, as DNA: TGTGCCAGCAGGACCGGGACAGGGGTGACAGATACGCAGTATTTT. Its protein product is CASRTGTGVTDTQYF. The genes are TRBV11-2 and TRBJ2-3, with TRBD1 matching 10 bases. The CDR3 length is 15 residues. Per germline, CDR1 SGHAT and CDR2 FQNNGV. The ends lost 6 bases at V and 3 bases at J; junction bases unmatched: 6.

This chain uses TRBV30 with TRBJ2-1; 9 bases are a match to TRBD2. The CDR3 spans 19 residues. Germline V lookup: CDR1 GTSNPN, CDR2 SVGIG (reference sequence). V was clipped by 3 bases and J by 1 base; unmatched bases: 16. CDR3 nucleotide sequence: TGTGCCTGGAGGGGACGTCGGGGCGGGGGGGTACTATCCTACAATGAGCAGTTCTTC. Protein product: CAWRGRRGGGVLSYNEQFF.

The chain joins TRBV27 to TRBJ1-6; 11 bases agree with TRBD1. Trimming at V came to 6 bases and at J to 14 bases, leaving 6 bases not matched to a gene. The CDR3 is 13 amino acids. CDR1 and CDR2 (germline): MNHEY, SMNVEV (reference sequence). The CDR3 loop is CASRDRGLVALHF. CDR3 bases: TGTGCCAGCAGGGACAGGGGGCTAGTCGCCCTCCACTTT.

The chain couples TRBV6-4 to TRBJ2-3; TRBD2 might be the D (6 bases). The CDR3 runs to 16 residues. Trimming took 0 bases from V and 4 from J, leaving 14 bases between them. In germline, CDR1 is MRHNA, CDR2 SNTAGT. The CDR3 coding sequence is TGTGCCAGCAGTGACTCTGTCGGGGGAACTCCAGATACGCAGTATTTT. This gives the protein CASSDSVGGTPDTQYF.

The chain employs TRBV5-4 and TRBJ1-3; 7 bases fit TRBD1. Germline CDR1 SGHNT, CDR2 YYREEE (reference sequence). With V trimmed by 4 bases and J by 3 bases, 10 bases remained unmatched. This CDR3 spans 16 amino acids. The CDR3 DNA is TGTGCCAGCAGCAGAGCCCCAGGACAGGTTGGAAACACCATATATTTT. Protein sequence: CASSRAPGQVGNTIYF. Drawing the rest from reference TRBV5-4 and TRBJ1-3, the complete variable domain is ETGVTQSPTHLIKTRGQQVTLRCSSQSGHNTVSWYQQALGQGPQFIFQYYREEENGRGNFPPRFSGLQFPNYSSELNVNALELDDSALYLCASSRAPGQVGNTIYFGEGSWLTVV.

The V and J genes are TRBV11-2 and TRBJ2-5, with 13 bases aligning to TRBD2. Germline values: CDR1 SGHAT, CDR2 FQNNGV. V gave up 5 bases and J gave up 1 base; unmatched junction bases: 4. The CDR3 consists of 16 residues. The CDR3 DNA reads as TGTGCCAGCAGCGATCGACTAGCGGGGGGCCAAGAGACCCAGTACTTC. The encoded protein is CASSDRLAGGQETQYF.

This chain connects TRBV5-6 to TRBJ2-5, with D perhaps matching TRBD1 (5 bases). The V gene lost 0 bases and the J gene lost 5 bases, with 11 bases spanning the gap. The CDR3 sequence is 14 residues long. Germline CDR1 is SGHDT and CDR2 is YYEEEE. CDR3 loop: CASSLGGPGETQYF. The DNA of the CDR3 is TGTGCCAGCAGCTTGGGGGGCCCGGGCGAGACCCAGTACTTC.

The chain is built from TRBV25-1 and TRBJ1-4, with 7 nucleotides matching TRBD1. This CDR3 has 13 residues. Germline values: CDR1 MGHDK, CDR2 SYGVNS. V shed 7 bases and J 7 bases; nucleotides not matched to a gene: 6. The CDR3 coding sequence is TGTGCCAGCAAATACAGGGGTGGTGAAAAACTGTTTTTT. Translating it yields CASKYRGGEKLFF. Drawing the rest from reference TRBV25-1 and TRBJ1-4, the complete variable domain is EADIYQTPRYLVIGTGKKITLECSQTMGHDKMYWYQQDPGMELHLIHYSYGVNSTEKGDLSSESTVSRIRTEHFPLTLESARPSHTSQYLCASKYRGGEKLFFGSGTQLSVL.

The V and J genes are TRBV11-2 and TRBJ2-7; possibly TRBD1 for D (6 bases). Germline V gene data show CDR1 as SGHAT and CDR2 as FQNNGV. Deletions cut 2 bases from V and 2 bases from J, with 10 bases between. The length of the CDR3 is 14 residues. The DNA of the CDR3 is TGTGCCAGCAGCTTAATCAGGGGTCCCTACGAGCAGTACTTC. It is translated as CASSLIRGPYEQYF.